These 7 T cell receptor beta chains were sequenced from one sample in a study of T cell clonotyping in hematopoietic cell transplantation. Time point here: recipient sample about 28 days before transplant, after cytoreduction. Using immunoSEQ multiplex PCR, the repertoire was profiled, and TCRdb retains in-frame clones only, with some absent. The sample includes about 41,000 clones, around 84% of them seen just once. Sequencing used peripheral blood mononuclear cells, obtained before stem cell transplant. All receptors come from a man in his 60s with acute myeloid leukemia. Some clones in this sample may be carry-over from other donors' samples.

The genes are TRBV7-2 and TRBJ1-5, with 10 bases aligning to TRBD1. Germline CDR1 SGHTA, CDR2 FQGNSA. V trimming: 0 bases; J trimming: 6 bases; junction bases outside the gene matches: 5. The CDR3 is 16 amino acids. CDR3 residues: CASSLALDRGSQPQHF. CDR3 DNA sequence: TGTGCCAGCAGCTTAGCCCTGGACAGGGGGTCTCAGCCCCAGCATTTT.

The chain combines TRBV30 with TRBJ2-2, with D perhaps matching TRBD1 (6 bases). From germline, CDR1 is GTSNPN and CDR2 SVGIG (reference sequence). The CDR3 is 13 residues long. V was cut by 2 bases and J by 6 bases, with 10 bases left in between. The CDR3 protein is CAWSRQAPGELFF. In DNA form, the CDR3 reads TGTGCCTGGAGTCGACAGGCGCCCGGGGAGCTGTTTTTT.

The chain uses TRBV28 and TRBJ1-2, with D possibly matching TRBD1 (5 bases). Trimming took off 1 base at V and 8 bases at J, with 11 bases between the two ends. Germline loops: CDR1 MDHEN, CDR2 SYDVKM. The CDR3 runs to 13 residues. CDR3: CASSLYTGPGYTF. The DNA of the CDR3 is TGTGCCAGCAGTTTATATACGGGGCCCGGCTACACCTTC.

The gene calls are TRBV7-3 and TRBJ1-2; 7 nucleotides align to TRBD1. Losses at the gene ends were 5 bases for V and 7 bases for J; bases not matched to a gene: 7. Germline V gene sequence: CDR1 SGHTA, CDR2 FQGTGA. This CDR3 comprises 13 residues. CDR3 region: CASSPTGKGGYTF. As DNA, the CDR3 is TGTGCCAGCAGCCCGACAGGGAAGGGTGGCTACACCTTC.

This chain joins TRBV6-5 and TRBJ1-1; D remains unclear. There are 14 residues in the CDR3. The germline V and J ends were trimmed by 2 bases and 4 bases, with 11 bases remaining between them. Germline-derived CDR1 and CDR2 are MNHEY and SVGAGI. The CDR3 loop reads CASSYEGALTEAFF. CDR3 coding DNA: TGTGCCAGCAGTTACGAGGGAGCGCTCACTGAAGCTTTCTTT.

V gene TRBV6-5 combines with J gene TRBJ2-5; D gene uncertain. The CDR3 has 12 residues. Germline CDR1 MNHEY, CDR2 SVGAGI. V shed 8 bases and J shed 5 bases, with 12 bases lying between them. The CDR3 spells CASLSSGETQYF. Here the CDR3 DNA reads TGTGCCAGCTTGTCGTCGGGTGAGACCCAGTACTTC.

This clone turned up a few times. V and J are TRBV6-5 and TRBJ2-7; D is possibly TRBD2 (6 bases). V lost 9 bases and J lost 6, with 15 bases in between. The CDR3 length is 12 residues. In germline, CDR1 is MNHEY, CDR2 SVGAGI. The CDR3 region has the DNA TGTGCCAGTCCCGGGACTCCCGGCGAGCAGTACTTC. This translates into CASPGTPGEQYF.